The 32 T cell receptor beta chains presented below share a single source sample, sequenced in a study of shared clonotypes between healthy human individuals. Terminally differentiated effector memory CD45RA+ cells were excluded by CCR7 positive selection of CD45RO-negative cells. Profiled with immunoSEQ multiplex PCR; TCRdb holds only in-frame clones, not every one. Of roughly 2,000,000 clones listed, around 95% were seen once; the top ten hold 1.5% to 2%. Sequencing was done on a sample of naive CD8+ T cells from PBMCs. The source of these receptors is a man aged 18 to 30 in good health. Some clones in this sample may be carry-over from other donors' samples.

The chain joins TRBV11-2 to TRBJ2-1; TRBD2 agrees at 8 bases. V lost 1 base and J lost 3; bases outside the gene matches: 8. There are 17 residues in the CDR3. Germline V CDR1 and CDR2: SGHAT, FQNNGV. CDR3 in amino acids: CASSLGPAGAVYNEQFF. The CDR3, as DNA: TGTGCCAGCAGCTTAGGGCCAGCGGGAGCTGTCTACAATGAGCAGTTCTTC.

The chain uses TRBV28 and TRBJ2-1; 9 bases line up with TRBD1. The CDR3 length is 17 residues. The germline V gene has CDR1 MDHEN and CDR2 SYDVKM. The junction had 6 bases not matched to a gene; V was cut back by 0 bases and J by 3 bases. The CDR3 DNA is TGTGCCAGCAGTTTATGGGGGCGACAGGGGGTCTACAATGAGCAGTTCTTC. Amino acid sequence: CASSLWGRQGVYNEQFF.

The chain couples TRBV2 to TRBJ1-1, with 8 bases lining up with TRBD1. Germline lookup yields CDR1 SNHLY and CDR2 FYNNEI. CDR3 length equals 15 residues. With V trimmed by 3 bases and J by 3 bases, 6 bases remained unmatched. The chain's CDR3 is CASSDPQGGDTEAFF. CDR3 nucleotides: TGTGCCAGCAGTGATCCACAGGGGGGGGACACTGAAGCTTTCTTT. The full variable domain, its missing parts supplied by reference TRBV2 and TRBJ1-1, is EPEVTQTPSHQVTQMGQEVILRCVPISNHLYFYWYRQILGQKVEFLVSFYNNEISEKSEIFDDQFSVERPDGSNFTLKIRSTKLEDSAMYFCASSDPQGGDTEAFFGQGTRLTVV.

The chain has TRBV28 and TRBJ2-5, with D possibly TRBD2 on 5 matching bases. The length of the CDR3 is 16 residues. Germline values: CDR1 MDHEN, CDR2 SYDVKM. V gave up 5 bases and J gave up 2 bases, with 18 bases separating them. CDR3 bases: TGTGCCAGCAGTAATACCGGGAAAGAAAGTCAAGAGACCCAGTACTTC. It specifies CASSNTGKESQETQYF.

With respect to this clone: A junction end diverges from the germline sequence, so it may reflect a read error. Here the CDR3 DNA reads TGTGCCAGCAGCGAAGAGGGGGTAAGAGAAAATTTT. Its protein product is CASSEEGVRENF. The chain joins TRBV11-2 to TRBJ2-3; weak D call: TRBD1 (6 bases). This CDR3 has 12 residues. Germline V CDR1 and CDR2: SGHAT, FQNNGV.

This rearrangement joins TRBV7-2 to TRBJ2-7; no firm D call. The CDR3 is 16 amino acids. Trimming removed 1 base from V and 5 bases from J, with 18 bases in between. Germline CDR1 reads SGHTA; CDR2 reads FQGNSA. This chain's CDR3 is CASSLGMWGDRDEQYF. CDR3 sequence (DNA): TGTGCCAGCAGCTTAGGGATGTGGGGTGATAGGGACGAGCAGTACTTC. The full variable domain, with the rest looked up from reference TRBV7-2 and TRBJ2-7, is GAGVSQSPSNKVTEKGKDVELRCDPISGHTALYWYRQSLGQGLEFLIYFQGNSAPDKSGLPSDRFSAERTGGSVSTLTIQRTQQEDSAVYLCASSLGMWGDRDEQYFGPGTRLTVT.

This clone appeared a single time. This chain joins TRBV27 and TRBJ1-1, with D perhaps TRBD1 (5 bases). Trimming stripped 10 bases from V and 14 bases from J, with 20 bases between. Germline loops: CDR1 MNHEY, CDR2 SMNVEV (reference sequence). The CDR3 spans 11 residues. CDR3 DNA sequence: TGTGCCACCGGGACGGCCCCCGGGAGGTTCTTT. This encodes CATGTAPGRFF.

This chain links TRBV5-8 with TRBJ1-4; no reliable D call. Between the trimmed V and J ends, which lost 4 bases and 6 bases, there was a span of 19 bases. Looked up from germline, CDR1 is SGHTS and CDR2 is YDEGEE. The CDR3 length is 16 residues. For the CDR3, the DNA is TGTGCCAGCAGCCTCCGGGTAGCCCGAGCGGATGAAAAACTGTTTTTT. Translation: CASSLRVARADEKLFF.

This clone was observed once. CDR3 DNA sequence: TGTGCCAGCACCCCAGGTGGTTCGGTTACGCAGTATTTT. Residues: CASTPGGSVTQYF. The chain carries TRBV7-6 and TRBJ2-3; D uncertain. Trimming pared 7 bases from V and 8 bases from J, leaving 16 bases between. Germline V gene data show CDR1 as SGHVS and CDR2 as FNYEAQ. CDR3 size: 13 residues.

The CDR3 region has the DNA TGTGCCAGCAGTACCATCGAGCTCCATGAGCAGTTCTTC. Its translation is CASSTIELHEQFF. The chain recombines TRBV27 with TRBJ2-1; D is unclear. With 5 bases removed from V and 8 bases from J, the gap between germline ends came to 13 bases. Looked up from germline, CDR1 is MNHEY and CDR2 is SMNVEV (reference sequence). This CDR3 region has 13 residues.

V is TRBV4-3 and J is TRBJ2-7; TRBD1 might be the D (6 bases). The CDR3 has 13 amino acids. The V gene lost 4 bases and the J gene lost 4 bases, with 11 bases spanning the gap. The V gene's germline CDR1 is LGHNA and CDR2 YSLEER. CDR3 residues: CASSPEQGYEQYF. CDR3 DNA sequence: TGCGCCAGCAGCCCAGAACAGGGTTACGAGCAGTACTTC.

The CDR3 region has the DNA TGTGCCAGCAGCTTCCCCTGGGCTTCCTACGAGCAGTACTTC. Protein sequence: CASSFPWASYEQYF. This chain joins TRBV7-2 and TRBJ2-7, with unresolved D. With 3 bases removed from V and 1 base from J, the gap between germline ends came to 10 bases. The CDR3 runs to 14 residues. CDR1 is SGHTA, CDR2 FQGNSA, per germline.

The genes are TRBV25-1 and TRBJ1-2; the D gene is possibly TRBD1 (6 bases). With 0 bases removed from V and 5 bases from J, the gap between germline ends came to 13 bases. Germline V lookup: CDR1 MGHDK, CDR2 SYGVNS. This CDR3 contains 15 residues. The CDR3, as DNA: TGTGCCAGCAGTGAATACCTAGGGGACACTTATGGCTACACCTTC. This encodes CASSEYLGDTYGYTF.

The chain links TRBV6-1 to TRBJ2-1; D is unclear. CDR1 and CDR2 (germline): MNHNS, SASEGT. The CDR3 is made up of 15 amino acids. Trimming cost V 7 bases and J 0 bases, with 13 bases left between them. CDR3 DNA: TGTGCCAGCAACCCTGGCAGGTCCTCCTACAATGAGCAGTTCTTC. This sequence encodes CASNPGRSSYNEQFF.

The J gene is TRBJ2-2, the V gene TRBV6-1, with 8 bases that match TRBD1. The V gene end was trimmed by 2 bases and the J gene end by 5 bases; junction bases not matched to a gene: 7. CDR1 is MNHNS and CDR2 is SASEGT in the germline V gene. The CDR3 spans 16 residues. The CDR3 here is CASSEPGGASTGELFF. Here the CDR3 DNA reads TGTGCCAGCAGTGAACCAGGGGGCGCCTCTACCGGGGAGCTGTTTTTT.

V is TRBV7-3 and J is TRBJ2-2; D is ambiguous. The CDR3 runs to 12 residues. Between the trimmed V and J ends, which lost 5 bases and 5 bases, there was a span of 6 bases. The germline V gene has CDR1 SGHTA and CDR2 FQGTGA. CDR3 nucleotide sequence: TGTGCCAGCAGCCATTTAACCGGGGAGCTGTTTTTT. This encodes CASSHLTGELFF.

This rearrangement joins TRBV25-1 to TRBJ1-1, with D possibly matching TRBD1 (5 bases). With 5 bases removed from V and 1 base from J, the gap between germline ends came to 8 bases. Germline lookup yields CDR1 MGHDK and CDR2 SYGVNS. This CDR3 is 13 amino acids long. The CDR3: CASSPQGNTEAFF. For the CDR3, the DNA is TGTGCCAGCAGTCCTCAGGGGAACACTGAAGCTTTCTTT. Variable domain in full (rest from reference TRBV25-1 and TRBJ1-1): EADIYQTPRYLVIGTGKKITLECSQTMGHDKMYWYQQDPGMELHLIHYSYGVNSTEKGDLSSESTVSRIRTEHFPLTLESARPSHTSQYLCASSPQGNTEAFFGQGTRLTVV.

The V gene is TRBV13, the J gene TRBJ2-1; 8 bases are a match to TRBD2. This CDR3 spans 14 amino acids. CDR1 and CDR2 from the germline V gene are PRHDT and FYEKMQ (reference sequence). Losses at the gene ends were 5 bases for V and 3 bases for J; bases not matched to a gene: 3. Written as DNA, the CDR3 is TGTGCCAGCAGCCCCCTAGCGGGCTACAATGAGCAGTTCTTC. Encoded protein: CASSPLAGYNEQFF.

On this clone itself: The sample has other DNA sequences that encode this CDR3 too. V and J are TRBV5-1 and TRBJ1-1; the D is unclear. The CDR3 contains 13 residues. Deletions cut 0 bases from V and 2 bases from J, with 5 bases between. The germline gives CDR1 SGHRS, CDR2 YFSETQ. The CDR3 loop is CASSLEVNTEAFF. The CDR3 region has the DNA TGCGCCAGCAGCTTGGAAGTAAACACTGAAGCTTTCTTT.

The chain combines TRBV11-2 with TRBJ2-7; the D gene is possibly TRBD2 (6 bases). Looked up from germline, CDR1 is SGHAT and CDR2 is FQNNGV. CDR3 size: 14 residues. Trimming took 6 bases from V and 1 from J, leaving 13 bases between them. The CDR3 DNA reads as TGTGCCAGCAGACCCACGGGGGTTTCCTACGAGCAGTACTTC. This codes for CASRPTGVSYEQYF.

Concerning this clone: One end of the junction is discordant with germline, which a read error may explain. The CDR3 DNA reads TGTGCCAGCACTTACGGACAGAGCCAGTTCTTC. This codes for CASTYGQSQFF. The chain recombines TRBV6-5 with TRBJ2-1, with D possibly TRBD1 on 6 matching bases. This CDR3 region has 11 residues. From germline, CDR1 is MNHEY and CDR2 SVGAGI.

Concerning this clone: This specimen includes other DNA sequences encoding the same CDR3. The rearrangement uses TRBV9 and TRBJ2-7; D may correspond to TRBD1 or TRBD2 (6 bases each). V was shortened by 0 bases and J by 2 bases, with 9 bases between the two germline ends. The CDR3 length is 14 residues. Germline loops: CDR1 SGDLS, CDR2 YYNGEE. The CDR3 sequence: CASSVGGDTYEQYF. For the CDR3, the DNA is TGTGCCAGCAGCGTAGGGGGGGACACCTACGAGCAGTACTTC. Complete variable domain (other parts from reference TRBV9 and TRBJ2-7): DSGVTQTPKHLITATGQRVTLRCSPRSGDLSVYWYQQSLDQGLQFLIQYYNGEERAKGNILERFSAQQFPDLHSELNLSSLELGDSALYFCASSVGGDTYEQYFGPGTRLTVT.

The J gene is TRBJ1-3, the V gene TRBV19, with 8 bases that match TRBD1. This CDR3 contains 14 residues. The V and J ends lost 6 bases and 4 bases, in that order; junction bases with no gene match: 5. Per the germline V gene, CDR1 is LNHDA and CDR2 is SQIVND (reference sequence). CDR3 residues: CASRMDREGNTIYF. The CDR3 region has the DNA TGTGCCAGTAGGATGGACAGGGAAGGAAACACCATATATTTT.

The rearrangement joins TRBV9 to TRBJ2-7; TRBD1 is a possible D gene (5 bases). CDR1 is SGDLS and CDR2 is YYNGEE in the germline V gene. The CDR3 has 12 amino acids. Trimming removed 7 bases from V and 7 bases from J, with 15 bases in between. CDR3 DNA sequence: TGTGCCAGCGGACCGTCCCAGGGTGAGCAGTACTTC. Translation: CASGPSQGEQYF.

The CDR3 sequence is CSALGQGPSYEQYF. The CDR3 region has the DNA TGCAGCGCCCTGGGACAGGGGCCCTCCTACGAGCAGTACTTC. The V gene is TRBV29-1, the J gene TRBJ2-7; 10 positions agree with TRBD1. The germline V gene has CDR1 SQVTM and CDR2 ANQGSEA. V was pared by 7 bases and J by 0 bases, with 6 bases of the junction left unmatched. CDR3 length: 14 residues.

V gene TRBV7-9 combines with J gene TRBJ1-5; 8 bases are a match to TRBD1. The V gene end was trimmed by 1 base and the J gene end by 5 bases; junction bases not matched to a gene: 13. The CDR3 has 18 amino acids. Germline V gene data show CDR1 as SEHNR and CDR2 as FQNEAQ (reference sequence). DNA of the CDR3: TGTGCCAGCAGCTTAGGATTGGCAGGGGGCTTGGGAGATCAGCCCCAGCATTTT. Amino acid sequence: CASSLGLAGGLGDQPQHF.

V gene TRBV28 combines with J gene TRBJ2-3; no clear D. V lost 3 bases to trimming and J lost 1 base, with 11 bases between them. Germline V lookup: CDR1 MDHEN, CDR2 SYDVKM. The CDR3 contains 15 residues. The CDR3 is CASSFLGARTDTQYF. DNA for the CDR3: TGTGCCAGCAGTTTTCTTGGTGCTCGCACAGATACGCAGTATTTT.

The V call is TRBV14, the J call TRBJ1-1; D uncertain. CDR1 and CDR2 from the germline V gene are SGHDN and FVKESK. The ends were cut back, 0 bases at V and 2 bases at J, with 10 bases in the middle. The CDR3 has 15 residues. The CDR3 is CASSQDFRANTEAFF. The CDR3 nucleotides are TGTGCCAGCAGCCAAGACTTCCGGGCTAACACTGAAGCTTTCTTT.

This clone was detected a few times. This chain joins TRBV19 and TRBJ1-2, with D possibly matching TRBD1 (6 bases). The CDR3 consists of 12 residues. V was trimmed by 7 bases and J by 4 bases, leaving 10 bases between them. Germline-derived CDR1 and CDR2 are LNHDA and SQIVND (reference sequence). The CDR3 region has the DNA TGTGCCAGTACCAGGGGTCCCTATGGCTACACCTTC. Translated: CASTRGPYGYTF.

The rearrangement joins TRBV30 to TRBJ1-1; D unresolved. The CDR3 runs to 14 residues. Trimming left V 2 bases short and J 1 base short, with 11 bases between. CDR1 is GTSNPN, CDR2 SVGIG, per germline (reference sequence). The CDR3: CAWSRSSRNTEAFF. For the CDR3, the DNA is TGTGCCTGGAGTCGCTCCTCACGGAACACTGAAGCTTTCTTT.

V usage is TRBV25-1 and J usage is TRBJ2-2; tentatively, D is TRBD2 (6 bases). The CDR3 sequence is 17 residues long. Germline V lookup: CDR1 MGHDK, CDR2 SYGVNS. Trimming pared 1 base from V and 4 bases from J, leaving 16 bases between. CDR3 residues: CASSEFRGGKGTGELFF. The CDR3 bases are TGTGCCAGCAGTGAATTTCGAGGAGGGAAGGGCACCGGGGAGCTGTTTTTT.

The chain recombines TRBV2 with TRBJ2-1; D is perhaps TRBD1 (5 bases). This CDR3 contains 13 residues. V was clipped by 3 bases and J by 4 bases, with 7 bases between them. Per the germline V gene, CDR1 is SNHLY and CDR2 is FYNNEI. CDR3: CASSETEYNEQFF. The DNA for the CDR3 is TGTGCCAGCAGTGAGACAGAGTACAATGAGCAGTTCTTC. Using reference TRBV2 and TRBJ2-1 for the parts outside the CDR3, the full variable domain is EPEVTQTPSHQVTQMGQEVILRCVPISNHLYFYWYRQILGQKVEFLVSFYNNEISEKSEIFDDQFSVERPDGSNFTLKIRSTKLEDSAMYFCASSETEYNEQFFGPGTRLTVL.